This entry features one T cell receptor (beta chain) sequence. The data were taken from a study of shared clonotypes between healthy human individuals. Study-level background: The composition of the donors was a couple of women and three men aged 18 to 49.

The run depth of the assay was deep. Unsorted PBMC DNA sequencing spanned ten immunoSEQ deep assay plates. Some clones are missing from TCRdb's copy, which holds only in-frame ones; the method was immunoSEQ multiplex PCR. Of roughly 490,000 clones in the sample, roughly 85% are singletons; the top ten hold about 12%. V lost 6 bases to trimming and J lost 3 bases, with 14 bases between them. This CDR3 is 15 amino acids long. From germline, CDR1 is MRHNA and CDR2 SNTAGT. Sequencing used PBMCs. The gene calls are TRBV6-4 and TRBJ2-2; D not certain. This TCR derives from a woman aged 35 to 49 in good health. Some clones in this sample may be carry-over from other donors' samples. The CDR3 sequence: CASSAGSRHTGELFF. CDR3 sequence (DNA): TGTGCCAGCAGCGCCGGGTCCAGGCACACCGGGGAGCTGTTTTTT.